Included here is one TCR beta chain sequence, with context. Its cognate antigen is unknown. These data are taken from a study of vaccination effects on CD4 cells after COVID-19. Overall study context: The authors sampled three convalescent patients early and late after vaccination. Following the second dose by a median of 72 days, the post-vaccine samples were obtained. The study's findings and limits: Marked clonal contraction of infection- and vaccine-induced clones was seen late after vaccination.

Expansion of antigen-specific CD4+ T cells with viral peptide pools was carried out by the ViraFEST assay before sequencing. Cultured cells yielded isolated CD4+ T cells after roughly 11 days. By PCR, the person was confirmed to have had SARS-CoV-2 infection between March and December 2020. The participants, recipients of two vaccine doses, got either BNT162b2 or mRNA-1273. Half of the medium was exchanged for IL-2 medium on both days 3 and 7. Profiled with immunoSEQ multiplex PCR; TCRdb holds only in-frame clones, not every one. The sample records 13,000 to 15,000 clones, about 73% being singletons. The CDR3 sequence is 18 residues long. J was trimmed by 2 bases and V by 1 base; bases with no gene match: 12. The germline gives CDR1 SGHRS, CDR2 YFSETQ.

The source of this sequence is a human donor who had a prior SARS-CoV-2 infection. The sample here was CD4+ T cells from PBMCs cultured with HCoV-NL63 spike peptides, taken after COVID-19 vaccination. V and J are TRBV5-1 and TRBJ2-7; the match to TRBD2 covers 10 bases. The CDR3 DNA sequence: TGCGCCAGCAGCTTGTTTGCTAGCGGGGGACTCAGACCCTACGAGCAGTACTTC. Its protein is CASSLFASGGLRPYEQYF.